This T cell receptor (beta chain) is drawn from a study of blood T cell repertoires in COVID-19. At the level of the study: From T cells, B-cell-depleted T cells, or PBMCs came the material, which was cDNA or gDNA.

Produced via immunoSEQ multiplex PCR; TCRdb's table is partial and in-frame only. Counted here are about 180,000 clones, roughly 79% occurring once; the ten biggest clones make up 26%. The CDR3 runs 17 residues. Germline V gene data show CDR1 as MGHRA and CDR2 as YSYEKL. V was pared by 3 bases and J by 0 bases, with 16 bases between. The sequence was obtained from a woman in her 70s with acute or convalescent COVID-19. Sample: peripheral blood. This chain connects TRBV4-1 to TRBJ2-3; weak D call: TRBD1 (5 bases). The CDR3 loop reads CASSHNGATFSTDTQYF. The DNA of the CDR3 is TGCGCCAGCAGCCACAATGGGGCAACGTTTAGCACAGATACGCAGTATTTT.